This T cell receptor (beta chain) was found in a study of cytomegalovirus exposure and HLA in healthy donors. About the research overall: Falling in the Caucasian-associated ancestry cluster were about 80% of some 400 genotyped donors. Overall study findings and caveats: A later analysis appeared to link common viral pathogens to several of the most significant clusters. Immune exposure was documented only through CMV serostatus. For cytomegalovirus status, the classifier reportedly gave diagnoses with high specificity and sensitivity.

Notes on this clone: Its antigen is currently unknown.

Per germline, CDR1 MNHNS and CDR2 SASEGT. The CDR3 has 14 residues. The V and J ends lost 3 bases and 5 bases respectively, with 11 bases between them. Use of 60 Vbeta and 13 Jbeta primers characterized the PCR. Profiled with immunoSEQ multiplex PCR; TCRdb holds only in-frame clones, not every one. The sample includes just over 150,000 clones, approximately 79% of them seen just once. This rearrangement joins TRBV6-1 to TRBJ1-5, with D possibly matching TRBD1 (6 bases). The TCR sequence derives from a woman in her forties or fifties in good health and CMV-seropositive. The specimen was PBMCs. CDR3 bases: TGTGCCAGCAGTGAGGACAGCTACGATCAGCCCCAGCATTTT. This sequence encodes CASSEDSYDQPQHF.